The 3 T cell receptor beta chains below were found in one sample sequenced in a study of shared clonotypes between healthy human individuals. Only in-frame clones appear in the TCRdb table, and some are missing; sequencing was by immunoSEQ multiplex PCR. The table shows around 2,000,000 clones, with approximately 95% occurring only once. Sequenced sample: naive CD4+ T cells sorted from blood. Described subset: CD45RA+ positively selected. The receptors were sampled from a man between 18 and 35 years old in good health.

This clone appeared a single time. The chain recombines TRBV30 with TRBJ2-3, with a tentative D call TRBD2 (6 bases). Trimming left V 0 bases short and J 0 bases short, with 16 bases between. CDR1 GTSNPN and CDR2 SVGIG come from the germline V gene (reference sequence). CDR3 length: 17 residues. The CDR3 sequence: CAWSVTLTSPSTDTQYF. The CDR3 DNA sequence: TGTGCCTGGAGTGTAACCCTGACTAGTCCAAGCACAGATACGCAGTATTTT.

This chain uses TRBV9 with TRBJ2-3; TRBD1 aligns across 9 bases. CDR3 size: 16 residues. The V and J ends lost 1 base and 5 bases, in that order; junction bases with no gene match: 8. Germline V gene lookup returns CDR1 SGDLS and CDR2 YYNGEE. CDR3 residues: CASSVNTGGAKDTQYF. The CDR3 nucleotides are TGTGCCAGCAGCGTAAATACAGGGGGCGCAAAAGATACGCAGTATTTT.

This rearrangement joins TRBV9 to TRBJ1-3; D unclear. V was trimmed by 2 bases and J by 8 bases, leaving 11 bases between them. Germline V gene data show CDR1 as SGDLS and CDR2 as YYNGEE. The CDR3 has 13 residues. CDR3 bases: TGTGCCAGCAGCGTTAGAGAGATCGACACCATATATTTT. Amino acid sequence: CASSVREIDTIYF.